This is a list of T cell receptor beta chains from one sample in a study of T-cell reconstitution after alpha-beta-depleted transplantation in children. TCRdb recomputed calls from the PCR reads with MiXCR, one row per CDR3 protein. The table includes about a million distinct CDR3 sequences, less than 30% detected once. The source was PBMCs, mostly from graft donor cells, collected 360 days after TCRalphabeta/CD19-depleted stem cell transplant. The receptors here all came from a boy less than two years old who had a stem cell transplant for SCID, so the T cells may come from the graft donor. The CDR3 runs from the conserved cysteine through the conserved F or W. D genes are given only for firm matches. Rows may omit the clone size; those that give it use once, few, many or a size class.

d_call | j_call | clone_size | v_call | cdr3_aa | cdr3_nt
- | TRBJ2-5 | - | TRBV12-3/TRBV12-4 | CASSLRWAETQYF | TGTGCCAGCAGTCTCCGGTGGGCAGAGACCCAGTACTTC
TRBD1 | TRBJ2-7 | - | TRBV12-3/TRBV12-4 | CAINRGSEQYF | TGTGCCATAAACAGGGGGTCCGAGCAGTACTTC
- | TRBJ2-3 | few | TRBV7-2 | CASSLVHSDTQYF | TGTGCCAGCAGCCTAGTACACTCAGATACGCAGTATTTT
TRBD1 | TRBJ2-7 | - | TRBV11-2 | CASSPHPGTGSYEQYF | TGTGCCAGCAGCCCGCACCCCGGGACAGGTTCCTACGAGCAGTACTTC
- | TRBJ2-5 | - | TRBV4-1 | CASSQDPGSKTQYF | TGCGCCAGCAGCCAAGATCCGGGGAGCAAGACCCAGTACTTC
- | TRBJ2-1 | - | TRBV5-1 | CASSESMTIEQFF | TGCGCCAGCAGCGAGAGTATGACAATAGAGCAGTTCTTC
- | TRBJ1-2 | - | TRBV6-9 | CASSYSRGQAAASGYTF | TGTGCCAGCAGTTATTCACGGGGGCAGGCCGCCGCTAGCGGCTACACCTTC
- | TRBJ1-5 | few | TRBV5-1 | CASSLDATNQPQHF | TGCGCCAGCAGCCTGGATGCCACCAATCAGCCCCAGCATTTT
- | TRBJ2-7 | - | TRBV20-1 | CSPRFTFPPRSYEQYF | TGCAGCCCGCGGTTCACTTTCCCCCCTCGATCCTACGAGCAGTACTTC
- | TRBJ1-1 | few | TRBV20-1 | CSARHVNTEAFF | TGCAGTGCTAGACACGTGAACACTGAAGCTTTCTTT
- | TRBJ2-4 | - | TRBV28 | CASSLYGAGNIQYF | TGTGCCAGCAGTTTATACGGGGCAGGGAACATTCAGTACTTC
- | TRBJ2-5 | - | TRBV11-2 | CASSLNSLRGGETQYF | TGTGCCAGCAGCTTAAATAGCTTGAGGGGAGGAGAGACCCAGTACTTC
- | TRBJ1-1 | - | TRBV19 | CASSPHRIGNTEAFF | TGTGCCAGTAGTCCTCACCGGATCGGGAACACTGAAGCTTTCTTT
TRBD1 | TRBJ2-7 | - | TRBV6-2/TRBV6-3 | CASTRGQGKVYEQYF | TGTGCCAGCACCCGAGGACAGGGTAAGGTCTACGAGCAGTACTTC
TRBD1 | TRBJ2-1 | few | TRBV7-2 | CASSLKQGASINEQFF | TGTGCCAGCAGCTTAAAACAGGGGGCGAGCATCAATGAGCAGTTCTTC
- | TRBJ1-1 | many | TRBV6-5 | CASSQGFVTEAFF | TGTGCCAGCAGTCAGGGGTTTGTTACTGAAGCTTTCTTT
- | TRBJ1-4 | - | TRBV6-2/TRBV6-3 | CASSFGVGLFF | TGTGCCAGCAGTTTTGGGGTCGGACTGTTTTTT
- | TRBJ2-2 | - | TRBV12-3/TRBV12-4 | CASSFLVGGENTGELFF | TGTGCCAGCAGTTTCCTGGTGGGGGGCGAGAACACCGGGGAGCTGTTTTTT
TRBD1 | TRBJ1-1 | - | TRBV18 | CASSPYIRQGENTEAFF | TGTGCCAGCTCACCCTACATCCGACAGGGCGAGAACACTGAAGCTTTCTTT
- | TRBJ1-3 | - | TRBV29-1 | CSVGQSSGNTIYF | TGCAGCGTCGGACAGTCCTCTGGAAACACCATATATTTT
TRBD1 | TRBJ2-1 | few | TRBV7-9 | CASSLAVYRGTDGEQFF | TGTGCCAGCAGCTTAGCAGTTTACAGGGGGACTGACGGTGAGCAGTTCTTC
- | TRBJ1-1 | - | TRBV29-1 | CSVSRGVNTEAFF | TGCAGCGTTTCACGGGGCGTGAACACTGAAGCTTTCTTT
- | TRBJ2-7 | few | TRBV3-1 | CASSPFGPSLSYEQYF | TGTGCCAGCTCCCCTTTTGGGCCCTCTCTTTCCTACGAGCAGTACTTC
TRBD2 | TRBJ2-5 | once | TRBV29-1 | CSVEDRRLADQETQYF | TGCAGCGTTGAAGATCGACGACTAGCGGACCAAGAGACCCAGTACTTC
TRBD1 | TRBJ1-3 | few | TRBV12-3/TRBV12-4 | CATSTGAGNTIYF | TGTGCCACTTCTACAGGGGCTGGAAACACCATATATTTT
- | TRBJ2-4 | few | TRBV7-2 | CASSLVPGALAKNIQYF | TGTGCCAGCAGCTTAGTACCGGGGGCTCTAGCCAAAAACATTCAGTACTTC
- | TRBJ2-3 | - | TRBV7-8 | CASSLDTGFPHF | TGTGCCAGCAGCTTAGACACAGGGTTTCCCCATTTT